A selection of T cell receptor beta chains follows, all from one sample in a study of blood T cell repertoires in COVID-19. The data were produced by immunoSEQ multiplex PCR, yet TCRdb's version contains in-frame clones alone and is incomplete. The profile shows under 200,000 clones, about nine tenths of them singletons. Source material: peripheral blood. The receptors come from a man aged 18 to 35 with acute or convalescent COVID-19. Both conserved end residues are trimmed from each CDR3.

CDR3 protein	V gene	J gene
ASSLSSGLAGGQY	TRBV3-1/TRBV3-2	TRBJ2-7
ASSLARGIVNTEAF	TRBV27	TRBJ1-1
ASSEAQGGKTQY	TRBV2	TRBJ2-5
ATSDPRGGEQEKLF	TRBV24-1	TRBJ1-4
AWSVQRAFGRPPYEQY	TRBV30	TRBJ2-7
ASTATPTLTNYGYT	TRBV27	TRBJ1-2
ASSRGQGNRYT	TRBV12-3/TRBV12-4	TRBJ1-2
ASSRGQALEETQY	TRBV2	TRBJ2-5
ASSLELNTEAF	TRBV5-4	TRBJ1-1
ASSPYRVSNEQF	TRBV28	TRBJ2-1
ASSDMGSGYGYT	TRBV9	TRBJ1-2
ASSLIPLGGYT	TRBV5-1	TRBJ1-2
ASSIEFPVGNQPQH	TRBV19	TRBJ1-5
ASSGDRGYEQY	TRBV3-1/TRBV3-2	TRBJ2-7
ARTDRGGPGELF	TRBV2	TRBJ2-2
AWSREDYGYT	TRBV30	TRBJ1-2
ASTNWRGAGYEQY	TRBV10-2	TRBJ2-7
ASSIGGDRHGYT	TRBV19	TRBJ1-2
ASSARPRAEAF	TRBV27	TRBJ1-1